This note documents a single T cell receptor beta chain sequence. Its specificity is not known. The data were taken from a study of cytomegalovirus exposure and HLA in healthy donors. Study at large: Assignment to the Caucasian-associated ancestry cluster applied to approximately 80% of the approximately 360 genotyped donors. Findings and caveats of the study: Among TCR beta chains of equal frequency, HLA-associated ones were more clonally expanded in a later analysis.

With 60 Vbeta and 13 Jbeta primers, the PCR was carried out. Only in-frame clones appear in the TCRdb table, and some are missing; sequencing was by immunoSEQ multiplex PCR. The sample holds some 120,000 clones. The germline V gene has CDR1 SNHLY and CDR2 FYNNEI. CDR3 size: 14 residues. Between the trimmed V and J ends, which lost 6 bases and 1 base, there was a span of 9 bases. The sequenced material came from PBMCs. The rearrangement uses TRBV2 and TRBJ2-2; D perhaps matches TRBD1 (6 bases). This TCR came from a man aged 25 to 40 in good health and CMV-seronegative. CDR3 bases: TGTGCCAGCAGGCCGGGACAGAACACCGGGGAGCTGTTTTTT. It codes for CASRPGQNTGELFF.